The present entry profiles one TCR beta chain with its context. Per the original methods: Amplification with reference gene primers provided the estimates of nucleated cell counts. Using immunoSEQ multiplex PCR, the repertoire was profiled, and TCRdb retains in-frame clones only, with some absent. From that table come the V and J calls and clone size; the DNA was used to work out D and trimming. Among 250,000 to 300,000 clones listed, 86% were seen once. The data belong to a study of blood T cell repertoires in COVID-19. Study-level background: Both acute and convalescent COVID-19 samples were obtained from the United States, Italy and Spain. The analysed material was cDNA or gDNA that came from T cells, B-cell-depleted T cells, or PBMCs.

The CDR3 covers 15 residues. V lost 5 bases to trimming and J lost 3 bases, with 17 bases between them. Looked up from germline, CDR1 is MNHEY and CDR2 is SVGEGT. The chain carries TRBV6-2 or TRBV6-3 and TRBJ2-7, with D possibly being TRBD1 (5 bases). This TCR was sampled from a man aged 25 to 40 with active or convalescent COVID-19. The source material was peripheral blood. The CDR3 here is CASSADRLAYYEQYF. The CDR3 DNA follows: TGTGCCAGCAGTGCCGACAGATTAGCCTACTACGAGCAGTACTTC.